Included here is one T cell receptor (beta chain) sequence, with context. Its antigen remains unknown. Time point indicated: patch test 2, 6 weeks after DPC sensitization. Treatment in this sample: therapeutic diphenylcyclopropenone sensitization with weekly scalp DPC. It was from unfractionated whole blood that total RNA was extracted. The data are from a study of human T cells and chemical hapten exposure. General study results and limits: All donors were alopecia patients, so their immunity may differ from that of healthy people.

TCRdb fed the RACE reads into MiXCR, producing one record per CDR3 protein. The top ten hold over 3% of the sample, which has over 100,000 distinct CDR3 sequences, roughly 9% seen once. Germline CDR1 SGHVS, CDR2 FNYEAQ. This CDR3 region has 17 residues. V gave up 5 bases and J gave up 4 bases, with 23 bases separating them. The sequence derives from a woman between 35 and 50 years old with alopecia areata. Some clones in this sample may be carry-over from other donors' samples. The chain employs TRBV7-6 and TRBJ1-2, with D unclear. Sequencing used whole blood, obtained in connection with sensitization to the hapten diphenylcyclopropenone (DPC). The CDR3 region has the DNA TGTGCCAGCAGCCTAGACCATTTTAGCCCTTTTTTCTATGGCTACACCTTC. Its protein product is CASSLDHFSPFFYGYTF.